This section outlines one TCR beta chain sequence together with its context. What it binds is not known. At sampling all donors were nominally healthy, likely with unrecorded immune exposures. This entry belongs to a study of cytomegalovirus exposure and HLA in healthy donors. Findings and limits, study-wide: Using a false discovery rate of 0.05, a later analysis showed that 16,000 or so TCR beta sequences were associated with HLA alleles. While the bulk of TCR sequences proved rare, some public TCRs turned up in many donors.

Amplification used 60 Vbeta primers and 13 Jbeta primers. The protocol was immunoSEQ multiplex PCR, while the TCRdb copy is restricted to in-frame clones and leaves out a portion. Of about 140,000 clones listed, roughly 88% were seen once; the top ten hold around 0.51%. The specimen was PBMCs. The clonotype originates from a woman in her 40s in good health and CMV-seronegative.

The CDR3: CASSGDRGGQPQHF. The CDR3 DNA reads TGTGCCAGCAGTGGTGACAGGGGCGGTCAGCCCCAGCATTTT. This chain links TRBV25-1 with TRBJ1-5, with 8 bases that match TRBD1. The ends lost 4 bases at V and 6 bases at J; junction bases unmatched: 5. Germline CDR1 MGHDK, CDR2 SYGVNS. CDR3 length equals 14 residues.